This T cell receptor beta chain originates from a study of CD8 T cells in ankylosing spondylitis. Study observations and caveats: Disease-linked clones reportedly concentrated significantly in matched ankylosing spondylitis synovial fluid. Ankylosing spondylitis blood seemed to carry a telltale TCR beta motif made of several highly homologous variants.

Trimming pared 4 bases from V and 2 bases from J, leaving 12 bases between. Germline V gene lookup returns CDR1 MNHEY and CDR2 SVGAGI. CDR3 length: 14 amino acids. As regards this clonotype: The antigen is unknown.

TCR beta libraries were made by quantitative 5'-RACE with molecular barcodes. From the 5' RACE reads, TCRdb called clonotypes with MiXCR, one entry per CDR3 protein. The sample contains 250,000 or so distinct CDR3 sequences, under 20% of which appear only once. The sequence derives from a male donor with ankylosing spondylitis or in good health (not recorded which). The chain links TRBV6-5 to TRBJ2-7; D gene unclear. Sequencing used blood, either unsorted or a sorted T cell fraction (not recorded which). As DNA, the CDR3 is TGTGCCAGCAGTTCCCCCTCGATGACCTACGAGCAGTACTTC. Translating it yields CASSSPSMTYEQYF.